These 11 T cell receptor beta chains share one sample of origin, sequenced in a study of T cell changes during pregnancy in multiple sclerosis. Some clones are missing from TCRdb's copy, which holds only in-frame ones; the method was immunoSEQ multiplex PCR. The data contain about 45,000 clones, more than 75% of them seen just once; the ten biggest clones take up roughly 1.5%. Material for sequencing was PBMCs (not recorded whether the cells were cultured). The receptor set was obtained from a female donor with multiple sclerosis, enrolled in a pregnancy study.

The rearrangement uses TRBV18 and TRBJ1-2; no definite D call. CDR1 KGHSH and CDR2 LQKENI come from the germline V gene. Between the trimmed V and J ends, which lost 2 bases and 7 bases, there was a span of 11 bases. The CDR3 runs 13 residues. CDR3 loop: CASSPENRGGYTF. In DNA, the CDR3 is TGTGCCAGCTCACCAGAGAACCGGGGTGGCTACACCTTC. The full variable domain, completed using reference TRBV18 and TRBJ1-2, is NAGVMQNPRHLVRRRGQEARLRCSPMKGHSHVYWYRQLPEEGLKFMVYLQKENIIDESGMPKERFSAEFPKEGPSILRIQQVVRGDSAAYFCASSPENRGGYTFGSGTRLTVV.

The rearrangement joins TRBV7-2 to TRBJ2-1; D unclear. The germline V gene encodes CDR1 SGHTA and CDR2 FQGNSA. Trimming left V 5 bases short and J 0 bases short, with 11 bases between. The CDR3 consists of 15 residues. CDR3 bases: TGTGCCAGCAGCCGACGGGTGCTCTCCTACAATGAGCAGTTCTTC. Its protein product is CASSRRVLSYNEQFF.

The rearrangement links TRBV29-1 to TRBJ1-3, with no clear D. The CDR3 has 11 residues. V was pared by 1 base and J by 2 bases, with 0 bases between. CDR1 is SQVTM, CDR2 ANQGSEA, per germline. The CDR3 DNA reads TGCAGCGTTGAAGCTGGAAACACCATATATTTT. It is translated as CSVEAGNTIYF.

The chain carries TRBV2 and TRBJ1-1; tentatively, D is TRBD1 (6 bases). Looked up from germline, CDR1 is SNHLY and CDR2 is FYNNEI. V lost 6 bases to trimming and J lost 1 base, with 12 bases between them. The CDR3 consists of 14 residues. CDR3 nucleotides: TGTGCCAGCAGCGACAGGCCCGGGAACACTGAAGCTTTCTTT. It is translated as CASSDRPGNTEAFF. Drawing the rest from reference TRBV2 and TRBJ1-1, the complete variable domain is EPEVTQTPSHQVTQMGQEVILRCVPISNHLYFYWYRQILGQKVEFLVSFYNNEISEKSEIFDDQFSVERPDGSNFTLKIRSTKLEDSAMYFCASSDRPGNTEAFFGQGTRLTVV.

J is TRBJ2-2 and V is TRBV6-4; TRBD2 aligns across 12 bases. Germline V lookup: CDR1 MRHNA, CDR2 SNTAGT. This CDR3 region has 15 residues. V shed 6 bases, J shed 4 bases, and the junction held 3 bases outside the gene matches. CDR3 sequence reads: CASSATSGSTGELFF. CDR3 nucleotides: TGTGCCAGCAGCGCGACTAGCGGGAGCACCGGGGAGCTGTTTTTT.

The chain couples TRBV7-2 to TRBJ1-4, with 8 bases matching TRBD1. CDR1 and CDR2 (germline): SGHTA, FQGNSA. Germline trimming cut 3 bases from V and 7 bases from J; bases unmatched to any gene: 4. The CDR3 totals 14 residues. CDR3 DNA sequence: TGTGCCAGCAGCTTCGGACAGGGTACTGAAAAACTGTTTTTT. It codes for CASSFGQGTEKLFF.

The J gene is TRBJ2-1, the V gene TRBV4-3; 13 bases fit TRBD2. The CDR3 totals 17 residues. Germline trimming cut 0 bases from V and 7 bases from J; bases unmatched to any gene: 6. Germline V gene lookup returns CDR1 LGHNA and CDR2 YSLEER. Here the CDR3 DNA reads TGCGCCAGCAGCCAAGATCAACTAGCGGGAGGGCTTAATGAGCAGTTCTTC. Translating it yields CASSQDQLAGGLNEQFF.

The chain couples TRBV5-6 to TRBJ1-4; D gene uncertain. The V and J ends lost 2 bases and 4 bases respectively, with 6 bases between them. The CDR3 length is 13 residues. Per the germline V gene, CDR1 is SGHDT and CDR2 is YYEEEE. CDR3 in DNA: TGTGCCAGCAGCTTAACTCTTAATGAAAAACTGTTTTTT. This translates into CASSLTLNEKLFF. Full variable domain (missing parts from reference TRBV5-6 and TRBJ1-4): DAGVTQSPTHLIKTRGQQVTLRCSPKSGHDTVSWYQQALGQGPQFIFQYYEEEERQRGNFPDRFSGHQFPNYSSELNVNALLLGDSALYLCASSLTLNEKLFFGSGTQLSVL.

This clone showed up just once. The genes are TRBV29-1 and TRBJ2-7; no clear D. CDR3 length: 11 amino acids. V gave up 5 bases and J gave up 1 base, with 6 bases separating them. The V gene's germline CDR1 is SQVTM and CDR2 ANQGSEA. The CDR3 is CSVQLSYEQYF. The CDR3 coding sequence is TGCAGCGTTCAATTATCCTACGAGCAGTACTTC.

This chain uses TRBV5-6 with TRBJ2-1; the match to TRBD2 covers 12 bases. With V trimmed by 3 bases and J by 3 bases, 4 bases remained unmatched. This CDR3 has 16 amino acids. Germline CDR1 and CDR2: SGHDT and YYEEEE. The CDR3 loop is CASSSSTSGSYNEQFF. CDR3 sequence (DNA): TGTGCCAGCAGCTCCTCGACTAGCGGGAGCTACAATGAGCAGTTCTTC.

The rearrangement uses TRBV7-3 and TRBJ1-3; a possible D gene is TRBD1 (6 bases). The CDR3 sequence is 15 residues long. The V end lost 8 bases, the J end lost 4 bases, and 18 bases lay between the germline ends. Looked up from germline, CDR1 is SGHTA and CDR2 is FQGTGA. CDR3 bases: TGTGCCAGCCTCTGGAAGTCAGGGGACGGAAACACCATATATTTT. This translates into CASLWKSGDGNTIYF.